The 16 T cell receptor beta chains below come from one sample, sequenced in a study of T cells in Graves' hyperthyroidism and ophthalmopathy. Amplification targeted TCR beta CDR3 regions from RNA transcripts. A first-round RT-PCR of the TCR CDR3 used the HTBI primer set. In TCRdb, the multiplex PCR reads were re-called with MiXCR into one record per CDR3 protein. The sample contains approximately 400,000 distinct CDR3 sequences, around 20% of which appear only once. The sequenced sample consisted of blood. The receptors here all came from a young man with Graves' ophthalmopathy.

This clonotype showed up many times. This chain connects TRBV20-1 to TRBJ1-1; a possible D gene is TRBD1 (6 bases). In germline, CDR1 is DFQATT, CDR2 SNEGSKA (reference sequence). There are 14 residues in the CDR3. Deletions cut 5 bases from V and 8 bases from J, with 21 bases between. CDR3 residues: CSAFPRTASVEAFF. In DNA form, the CDR3 reads TGCAGTGCTTTTCCCCGGACAGCCTCCGTGGAAGCTTTCTTT.

The chain has TRBV2 and TRBJ2-1, with 12 nucleotides matching TRBD2. With 7 bases clipped from V and 8 bases from J, the junction kept 9 bases outside the gene matches. Germline assignment: CDR1 SNHLY and CDR2 FYNNEI. The CDR3 length is 15 residues. The CDR3 reads CASKSSGGGIDEQFF. DNA for the CDR3: TGTGCCAGCAAGTCTAGCGGGGGGGGGATCGATGAGCAGTTCTTC.

This clonotype was observed a few times. The V call is TRBV2, the J call TRBJ2-6, with 12 positions matching TRBD1. This CDR3 comprises 18 residues. Looked up from germline, CDR1 is SNHLY and CDR2 is FYNNEI. J gave up 3 bases and V 6 bases, and 9 bases lay outside the gene matches. CDR3 protein: CASSAHRDRGLGANVLTF. The CDR3 DNA is TGTGCCAGCAGCGCCCACCGGGACAGGGGGCTTGGGGCCAACGTCCTGACTTTC.

This clonotype was counted many times. The chain carries TRBV2 and TRBJ1-2, with a weak D call TRBD1 (6 bases). CDR1 and CDR2 (germline): SNHLY, FYNNEI. Trimming removed 7 bases at V and 0 bases at J, with 6 bases between. The CDR3 is made up of 12 amino acids. The CDR3 loop is CASKGANYGYTF. CDR3 DNA sequence: TGTGCCAGCAAGGGGGCTAACTATGGCTACACCTTC.

This clonotype was recorded many times. The chain carries TRBV15 and TRBJ2-3, with TRBD1 identical over 8 bases. Per germline, CDR1 LNHNV and CDR2 YYDKDF (reference sequence). Trimming took 1 base from V and 2 from J; bases not matched to a gene: 5. This CDR3 is 16 amino acids long. This CDR3 is CATSRVPGQATDTQYF. The CDR3 nucleotides are TGTGCCACCAGCAGAGTACCGGGACAGGCCACAGATACGCAGTATTTT.

The chain carries TRBV11-1 and TRBJ2-1, with 9 bases identical to TRBD2. CDR1 SGHAT and CDR2 FQDESV come from the germline V gene (reference sequence). V was pared by 3 bases and J by 7 bases, with 10 bases of the junction left unmatched. This CDR3 has 16 residues. DNA of the CDR3: TGTGCCAGCAGCTTTGAACCAGCGGGAGGAGGGAATGAGCAGTTCTTC. Residues: CASSFEPAGGGNEQFF.

This clonotype was recorded many times. The chain links TRBV27 to TRBJ2-7, with TRBD2 matching over 8 bases. The germline CDR1 and CDR2 sequences are MNHEY and SMNVEV (reference sequence). V lost 5 bases and J lost 5; bases outside the gene matches: 11. The CDR3 has 15 amino acids. CDR3 nucleotide sequence: TGTGCCAGCAGTCCACTGGGCGGGGGGACACACGAGCAGTACTTC. Translated, it gives CASSPLGGGTHEQYF.

This clonotype has a handful of counts. The V call is TRBV5-8, the J call TRBJ2-6; 7 nucleotides match TRBD1. Germline V gives CDR1 SGHTS, CDR2 YDEGEE. The V and J ends lost 4 bases and 0 bases, in that order; junction bases with no gene match: 7. This CDR3 is 17 amino acids long. CDR3 in amino acids: CASSRDRVGSGANVLTF. The CDR3 bases are TGTGCCAGCAGCCGTGACAGGGTAGGCTCTGGGGCCAACGTCCTGACTTTC.

This clonotype appeared a single time. The V gene is TRBV10-3, the J gene TRBJ1-2; 8 bases agree with TRBD1. Germline CDR1 is ENHRY and CDR2 is SYGVKD. J was trimmed by 8 bases and V by 3 bases; bases with no gene match: 11. This CDR3 contains 15 residues. The CDR3 DNA reads as TGTGCCATCAGTGACCAACTAGACAGGGGTTTAGGCTACACCTTC. Residues: CAISDQLDRGLGYTF.

This clonotype was seen only a few times. This rearrangement joins TRBV7-2 to TRBJ1-1; TRBD1 matches 9 bases. The J segment lost 7 bases and the V segment lost 1 base, leaving 4 bases of the junction unmatched. Germline values: CDR1 SGHTA, CDR2 FQGNSA. This CDR3 comprises 14 residues. The DNA of the CDR3 is TGTGCCAGCAGCTTAGGAAACAGGGGGCTTGAAGCTTTCTTT. Translation: CASSLGNRGLEAFF.

This clonotype was found a few times. The chain uses TRBV27 and TRBJ1-1; perhaps TRBD1 as D (5 bases). Trimming cost V 2 bases and J 4 bases, with 17 bases left between them. Per the germline V gene, CDR1 is MNHEY and CDR2 is SMNVEV (reference sequence). The CDR3 contains 16 residues. CDR3 sequence (DNA): TGTGCCAGCAGTTTAACCCGGATGGCAGGGTTCACTGAAGCTTTCTTT. Protein sequence: CASSLTRMAGFTEAFF.

The CDR3 here is CSARVQGSSYNSPLHF. In nucleotides, the CDR3 is TGCAGTGCTAGAGTTCAGGGGAGCTCCTATAATTCACCCCTCCACTTT. The chain links TRBV20-1 to TRBJ1-6, with D perhaps matching TRBD1 (6 bases). Trimming removed 1 base from V and 0 bases from J, with 10 bases in between. Germline CDR1 and CDR2: DFQATT and SNEGSKA (reference sequence). This CDR3 is 16 amino acids long.

This clonotype was counted ten times or more. The rearrangement links TRBV3-1 to TRBJ1-1; no clear D gene. V was trimmed by 0 bases and J by 2 bases, leaving 19 bases between them. The V gene's germline CDR1 is LGHDT and CDR2 YNNKEL (reference sequence). The CDR3 sequence is 18 residues long. CDR3 sequence: CASSQDPVRRWKNTEAFF. The CDR3 region has the DNA TGTGCCAGCAGCCAAGATCCCGTCAGGCGATGGAAAAACACTGAAGCTTTCTTT.

This clonotype appeared many times. This chain uses TRBV6-1 with TRBJ2-7; D not resolved. Trimming removed 1 base from V and 7 bases from J, with 14 bases in between. The CDR3 is 14 residues long. Germline V gives CDR1 MNHNS, CDR2 SASEGT. The CDR3 bases are TGTGCCAGCAGTGAAGTGGACCAAATGGGGGAGCAGTACTTC. Translating it yields CASSEVDQMGEQYF.

The J gene is TRBJ1-4, the V gene TRBV11-2, with D perhaps matching TRBD1 (6 bases). Germline V lookup: CDR1 SGHAT, CDR2 FQNNGV. V was trimmed by 5 bases and J by 8 bases, leaving 21 bases between them. The CDR3 is made up of 16 amino acids. CDR3 nucleotides: TGTGCCAGCAGCACAAAGACAGGAGGGTCGAAGGAAAAACTGTTTTTT. Encoded protein: CASSTKTGGSKEKLFF.

This clonotype was observed at least ten times. The chain employs TRBV20-1 and TRBJ2-2; D not certain. The CDR3 contains 13 residues. The germline V and J ends were trimmed by 3 bases and 0 bases, with 5 bases remaining between them. Germline CDR1 reads DFQATT; CDR2 reads SNEGSKA (reference sequence). CDR3 residues: CSASGPNTGELFF. CDR3 coding DNA: TGCAGTGCTAGCGGACCGAACACCGGGGAGCTGTTTTTT.